This T cell receptor beta chain stems from a study of blood T cell repertoires in COVID-19. The wider study: COVID-19 samples collected from the United States, Italy and Spain covered acute and convalescent phases. From T cells, B-cell-depleted T cells, or PBMCs came the material, which was cDNA or gDNA.

The junction had 6 bases not matched to a gene; V was cut back by 5 bases and J by 5 bases. This CDR3 is built from 14 residues. Germline lookup yields CDR1 SNHLY and CDR2 FYNNEI. Under the authors' procedure: Reference gene primer amplification gave estimated nucleated cell counts. The method was immunoSEQ multiplex PCR; TCRdb's version includes in-frame clones alone and lacks a portion of them. Clone size and V and J calls were adopted from that table, with D and trimming inferred from the DNA. This sample carries 100,000 to 150,000 clones, about 88% of them seen once, and the ten largest clones take more than 0.9%.

This receptor was obtained from a woman at least 80 years old with acute or convalescent COVID-19. This sequence joins TRBV2 and TRBJ1-1, with 9 bases aligning to TRBD1. Source material: peripheral blood. The CDR3 DNA reads as TGTGCCAGCAGTCTACAGGGGGCTGGAACTGAAGCTTTCTTT. Translated: CASSLQGAGTEAFF.